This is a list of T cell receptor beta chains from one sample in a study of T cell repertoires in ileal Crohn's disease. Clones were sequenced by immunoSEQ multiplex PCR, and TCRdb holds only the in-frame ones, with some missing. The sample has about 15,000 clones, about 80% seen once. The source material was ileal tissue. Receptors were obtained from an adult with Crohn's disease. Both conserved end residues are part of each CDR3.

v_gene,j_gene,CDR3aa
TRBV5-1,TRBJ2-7,CASSLGQVPSYEQYF
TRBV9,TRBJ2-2,CASSVGTLTGELFF
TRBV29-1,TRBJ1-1,CSVDEGPLNTEAFF
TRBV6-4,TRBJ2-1,CASSARGGVGYNEQFF
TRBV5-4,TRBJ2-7,CASSWGAGSTYEQYF
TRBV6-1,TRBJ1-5,CASSARGVDQPQHF
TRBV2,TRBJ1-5,CASSDRTGRSNQPQHF
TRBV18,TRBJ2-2,CASSPTLTGELFF
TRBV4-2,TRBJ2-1,CASSQDAGGPYNEQFF
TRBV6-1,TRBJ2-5,CASITIRGSGTQYF
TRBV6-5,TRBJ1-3,CASSRQGVSGNTIYF
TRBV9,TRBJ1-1,CASSDRPNTEAFF
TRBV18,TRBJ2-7,CASSPDRESEQYF
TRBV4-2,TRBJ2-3,CASSQDLWLETDTQYF
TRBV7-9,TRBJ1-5,CASSSGGTGNQPQHF
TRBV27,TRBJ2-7,CASSHGAGPSPYIREQYF
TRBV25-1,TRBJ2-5,CASSEVLGRDQETQYF
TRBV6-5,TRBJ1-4,CASSYSGFTNEKLFF
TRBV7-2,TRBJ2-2,CASSLVASGRKTGELFF
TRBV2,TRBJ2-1,CASSVRGEGEQFF
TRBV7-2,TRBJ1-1,CASSQQVRTEAFF
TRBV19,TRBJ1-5,CASSKAGGNQPQHF
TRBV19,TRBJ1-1,CASSIAGGGTEAFF
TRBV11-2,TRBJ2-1,CASSLALAGNNEQFF
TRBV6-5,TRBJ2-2,CASSSPGLTNTGELFF
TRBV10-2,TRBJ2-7,CASTLGLGAYEQYF
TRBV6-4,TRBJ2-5,CASSDGPRTGETQYF
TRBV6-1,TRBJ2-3,CASSEEAGGGTGTQYF
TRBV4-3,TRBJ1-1,CASSQEFETEAFF
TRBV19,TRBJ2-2,CASSIVDTGELFF
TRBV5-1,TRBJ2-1,CASSATGQYNEQFF
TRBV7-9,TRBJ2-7,CASSLQRESYEQYF
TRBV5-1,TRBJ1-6,CASRDTGGSPLHF
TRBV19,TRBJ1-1,CAKHGRPNTEAFF
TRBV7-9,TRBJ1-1,CASSQPGQGAFF
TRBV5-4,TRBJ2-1,CASSLGRPHNVEQFF
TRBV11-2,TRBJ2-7,CASSDQGTSGISYEQYF
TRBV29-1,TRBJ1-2,CSVVGVGGSGGYTF
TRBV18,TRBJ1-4,CASSPVAGTTNEKLFF
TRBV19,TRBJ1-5,CASSPTSGIQPQHF
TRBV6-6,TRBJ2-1,CASTRKSSYNEQFF
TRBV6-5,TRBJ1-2,CATSDRGHYGYTF
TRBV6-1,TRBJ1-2,CASSLGTGAGYTF
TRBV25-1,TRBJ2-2,CASSEDGELFF
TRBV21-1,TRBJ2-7,CASREMKKRTVVYYEQYF
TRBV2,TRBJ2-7,CASSVNIGTGGSEQYF
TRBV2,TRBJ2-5,CASTLPGLAGETQYF
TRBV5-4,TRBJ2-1,CASSGRQGKDEQFF
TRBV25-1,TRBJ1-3,CASSAPKSSGNTIYF
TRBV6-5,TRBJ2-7,CASRSGSSIYEQYF
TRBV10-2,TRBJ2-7,CASTSDSDPIYEQYF
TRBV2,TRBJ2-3,CATAQAASGGVTQYF
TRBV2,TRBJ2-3,CASNRQGDTQYF